The sequence of this T cell receptor (beta chain) was determined in a study of shared clonotypes between healthy human individuals. Profiled with immunoSEQ multiplex PCR; TCRdb holds only in-frame clones, not every one. The sample yields millions of clones, more than 90% seen once. Per germline, CDR1 SGHRS and CDR2 YFSETQ. V was pared by 4 bases and J by 5 bases, with 19 bases between. The CDR3 has 16 amino acids. The receptor comes from a man aged 18 to 29 in good health. The sequenced sample consisted of naive CD4+ T cells sorted from blood. Subset of the sample: CD45RA+ positively selected. The gene calls are TRBV5-1 and TRBJ2-1; possibly TRBD1 or TRBD2 for D (6 bases each). The chain's CDR3 is CASSLEEGGPHNEQFF. DNA of the CDR3: TGCGCCAGCAGCCTTGAGGAGGGGGGCCCCCACAATGAGCAGTTCTTC. Using reference TRBV5-1 and TRBJ2-1 for the parts outside the CDR3, the full variable domain is KAGVTQTPRYLIKTRGQQVTLSCSPISGHRSVSWYQQTPGQGLQFLFEYFSETQRNKGNFPGRFSGRQFSNSRSEMNVSTLELGDSALYLCASSLEEGGPHNEQFFGPGTRLTVL.